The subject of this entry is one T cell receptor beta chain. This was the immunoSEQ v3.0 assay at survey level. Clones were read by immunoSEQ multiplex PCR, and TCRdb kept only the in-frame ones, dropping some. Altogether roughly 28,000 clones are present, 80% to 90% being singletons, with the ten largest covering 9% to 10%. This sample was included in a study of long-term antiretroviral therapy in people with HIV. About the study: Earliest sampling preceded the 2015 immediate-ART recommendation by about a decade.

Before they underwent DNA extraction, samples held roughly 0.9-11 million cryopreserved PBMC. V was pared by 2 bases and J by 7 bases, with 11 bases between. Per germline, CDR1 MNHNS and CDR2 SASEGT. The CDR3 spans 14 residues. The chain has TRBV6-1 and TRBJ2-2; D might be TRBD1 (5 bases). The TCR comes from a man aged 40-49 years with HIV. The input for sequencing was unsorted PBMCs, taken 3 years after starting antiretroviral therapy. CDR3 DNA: TGTGCCAGCAGTGAACTCGGCCAGGGCGGGGAGCTGTTTTTT. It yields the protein CASSELGQGGELFF.